This T cell receptor (beta chain) is drawn from a study of shared clonotypes between healthy human individuals. The germline V gene encodes CDR1 SNHLY and CDR2 FYNNEI. V was cut by 5 bases and J by 5 bases, with 10 bases left in between. This CDR3 is built from 12 residues. This clone was observed many times. No antigen is known for it. Findings and limits, study-wide: Larger estimated richness was generally seen in naive subsets than in memory subsets.

Repertoires were generated with immunoSEQ multiplex PCR, while TCRdb's copy carries only in-frame clones and drops some. The sample contains about 1 million clones, about 75% of which appear only once. Subsets obtained from CD4+ cells comprised CD45RA+ naive and CD45RA-negative memory cells. This clonotype was sampled from a man younger than 35 in good health. The chain uses TRBV2 and TRBJ2-7, with D tentatively TRBD2 (5 bases). The specimen sequenced was memory CD4+ T cells sorted from blood. Subset of the sample: CD45RA-negative fraction. The CDR3 DNA is TGTGCCAGCAGTCGGGGTTGGAACGAGCAGTACTTC. It yields the protein CASSRGWNEQYF. Together with reference TRBV2 and TRBJ2-7, the CDR3 gives the full variable domain: EPEVTQTPSHQVTQMGQEVILRCVPISNHLYFYWYRQILGQKVEFLVSFYNNEISEKSEIFDDQFSVERPDGSNFTLKIRSTKLEDSAMYFCASSRGWNEQYFGPGTRLTVT.